This entry lists 14 T cell receptor beta chains sequenced from one sample in a study of T cells in Graves' hyperthyroidism and ophthalmopathy. The investigators amplified TCR beta CDR3 regions from RNA transcripts. Initially, a first-round RT-PCR of the TCR CDR3 employed the HTBI primer set. TCRdb reprocessed the multiplex PCR reads via MiXCR and lists one record per CDR3 protein. The table lists 500,000 to 750,000 distinct CDR3 sequences, over 12% of them singletons. Source material: blood. These receptors came from a woman aged 18-30 years with Graves' ophthalmopathy.

A note on this clonotype: A much larger clonotype is one base distant, so this may be a read error. The chain employs TRBV4-1 and TRBJ1-5, with TRBD1 as a possible D gene (6 bases). Germline lookup yields CDR1 MGHRA and CDR2 YSYEKL. The CDR3 sequence is 16 residues long. The CDR3 DNA reads TGCGCCAGCAGCCAAGGACTCAGGGGTTCAAGTCAGCCCCAGCGTTTT. This sequence encodes CASSQGLRGSSQPQRF.

The chain has TRBV9 and TRBJ2-2; the match to TRBD1 covers 9 bases. V gave up 7 bases and J gave up 3 bases; unmatched junction bases: 7. There are 15 residues in the CDR3. Germline values: CDR1 SGDLS, CDR2 YYNGEE. The CDR3, as DNA: TGTGCCAGCGGGGAACAGGGGGCGTACACCGGGGAGCTGTTTTTT. Translated, it gives CASGEQGAYTGELFF.

This clonotype was recorded many times. The V gene is TRBV24-1, the J gene TRBJ2-3, with 13 nucleotides matching TRBD2. The CDR3 is 16 amino acids. In germline, CDR1 is KGHDR, CDR2 SFDVKD. Unmatched junction bases numbered 6, after V lost 9 bases and J lost 1 base. In nucleotides, the CDR3 is TGTGCCACCGGAGGACTAGCGGGAGCGGGCACAGATACGCAGTATTTT. This sequence encodes CATGGLAGAGTDTQYF.

This clonotype was recorded many times. The chain carries TRBV11-3 and TRBJ2-1; 9 bases align to TRBD2. The ends lost 1 base at V and 3 bases at J; junction bases unmatched: 1. Germline assignment: CDR1 SGHNT and CDR2 YENEEA. This CDR3 has 15 residues. The CDR3 sequence is CASSLASGDYNEQFF. CDR3 DNA: TGTGCCAGCAGCTTAGCTAGCGGGGACTACAATGAGCAGTTCTTC.

This clonotype was seen at least ten times. This chain uses TRBV2 with TRBJ1-5, with D hard to call. Germline V gene data show CDR1 as SNHLY and CDR2 as FYNNEI. The CDR3 is made up of 15 amino acids. V lost 7 bases, J lost 0 bases, and 13 bases lay in between. The CDR3 is CASKRWESSNQPQHF. The CDR3 region has the DNA TGTGCCAGCAAGAGATGGGAGTCTAGCAATCAGCCCCAGCATTTT.

In its sample, this clonotype was seen many times. The J gene is TRBJ2-7, the V gene TRBV6-2 or TRBV6-3, with D uncertain. In germline, CDR1 is MNHEY, CDR2 SVGEGT. This CDR3 comprises 14 residues. The germline V and J ends were trimmed by 2 bases and 0 bases, with 8 bases remaining between them. The CDR3 sequence is CASSYTRSSYEQYF. CDR3 DNA: TGTGCCAGCAGTTACACCCGCTCCTCCTACGAGCAGTACTTC.

This clonotype has ten or more counts. The V and J genes are TRBV12-3 or TRBV12-4 and TRBJ2-5; 9 nucleotides align to TRBD1. The CDR3 consists of 17 residues. The J segment lost 3 bases and the V segment lost 2 bases, leaving 10 bases of the junction unmatched. CDR3 amino acids: CASSLLGTGRHKETQYF. The CDR3 nucleotides read TGTGCCAGCAGTTTACTCGGGACAGGGAGGCACAAAGAGACCCAGTACTTC.

In its sample, this clonotype was seen a few times. The V gene is TRBV24-1, the J gene TRBJ1-4, with TRBD1 identical over 8 bases. Unmatched junction bases numbered 12, after V lost 4 bases and J lost 3 bases. This CDR3 contains 18 residues. Germline CDR1 KGHDR, CDR2 SFDVKD. CDR3 amino acids: CATSERRQGSAANEKLFF. The CDR3 bases are TGTGCCACCAGTGAGAGGAGACAGGGGAGCGCAGCTAATGAAAAACTGTTTTTT.

The table lists this clonotype with many counts. This rearrangement joins TRBV12-3 or TRBV12-4 to TRBJ2-1; D is possibly TRBD1 (6 bases). With 6 bases removed from V and 0 bases from J, the gap between germline ends came to 12 bases. The CDR3 consists of 15 residues. This chain's CDR3 is CASSRGPSSYNEQFF. In DNA form, the CDR3 reads TGTGCCAGCAGCAGGGGACCGAGCTCCTACAATGAGCAGTTCTTC.

This clonotype was detected only a few times. The rearrangement joins TRBV7-2 to TRBJ2-2; no reliable D call. This CDR3 is built from 16 residues. V lost 5 bases and J lost 0, with 13 bases in between. From germline, CDR1 is SGHTA and CDR2 FQGNSA. The CDR3 spells CASSPNGFANTGELFF. CDR3 nucleotides: TGTGCCAGCAGCCCAAATGGGTTCGCGAACACCGGGGAGCTGTTTTTT.

Concerning this clonotype: This may stem from a read error, because a much larger clone lies one nucleotide away. This chain links TRBV2 with TRBJ1-1; 8 nucleotides agree with TRBD1. The junction had 8 bases not matched to a gene; V was cut back by 7 bases and J by 4 bases. Per germline, CDR1 SNHLY and CDR2 FYNNEI. This CDR3 is built from 14 residues. This CDR3 is CASNPDRDGTEAFF. The CDR3 nucleotides read TGTGCCAGCAACCCGGACAGGGACGGCACTGAAGCTTTCTTT.

This clonotype has ten or more counts. V is TRBV28 and J is TRBJ2-1; maybe TRBD2 (6 bases). The germline V and J ends were trimmed by 5 bases and 5 bases, with 13 bases remaining between them. There are 14 residues in the CDR3. Looked up from germline, CDR1 is MDHEN and CDR2 is SYDVKM. The CDR3 loop is CASSGGKSDNEQFF. The CDR3 DNA is TGTGCCAGCAGTGGCGGGAAGTCGGACAATGAGCAGTTCTTC.

This clonotype was observed many times. The chain carries TRBV7-9 and TRBJ1-6; D ambiguous. Germline-derived CDR1 and CDR2 are SEHNR and FQNEAQ (reference sequence). V lost 1 base to trimming and J lost 10 bases, with 14 bases between them. The CDR3 consists of 15 residues. Here the CDR3 reads CASSLGTALGSPLHF. CDR3 nucleotides: TGTGCCAGCAGCTTAGGGACCGCGCTTGGATCACCCCTCCACTTT. The full variable domain, completed using reference TRBV7-9 and TRBJ1-6, is DTGVSQNPRHKITKRGQNVTFRCDPISEHNRLYWYRQTLGQGPEFLTYFQNEAQLEKSRLLSDRFSAERPKGSFSTLEIQRTEQGDSAMYLCASSLGTALGSPLHFGNGTRLTVT.

This clonotype was counted at least ten times. The chain has TRBV30 and TRBJ2-7; the D gene is possibly TRBD2 (6 bases). Germline assignment: CDR1 GTSNPN and CDR2 SVGIG (reference sequence). Trimming stripped 1 base from V and 4 bases from J, with 8 bases between. This CDR3 has 12 amino acids. The CDR3 spells CAWSEGGYEQYF. The CDR3 coding sequence is TGTGCCTGGAGTGAGGGAGGATACGAGCAGTACTTC.